This T cell receptor beta chain stems from a study of T-cell reconstitution after alpha-beta-depleted transplantation in children. A TCRbeta library incorporating unique molecular identifiers was prepared. MiXCR was run by TCRdb on the PCR reads, yielding one entry per CDR3 protein. Here the sample spans hundreds of thousands of distinct CDR3 sequences, approximately 11% being singletons. The CDR3 contains 14 residues. Germline CDR1 is SGHNT and CDR2 is YENEEA. Trimming took 1 base from V and 3 from J, leaving 7 bases between them. This clonotype appeared many times. This chain links TRBV11-3 with TRBJ2-1; D possibly uses TRBD1 or TRBD2 (5 bases each). The input for sequencing was PBMCs, taken before TCRalphabeta/CD19-depleted stem cell transplant. This receptor was taken from a child under two years old with acute myeloid leukemia, due to receive a stem cell transplant. CDR3 sequence (DNA): TGTGCCAGCAGCTTAGTGGGGGACTACAATGAGCAGTTCTTC. This translates into CASSLVGDYNEQFF.